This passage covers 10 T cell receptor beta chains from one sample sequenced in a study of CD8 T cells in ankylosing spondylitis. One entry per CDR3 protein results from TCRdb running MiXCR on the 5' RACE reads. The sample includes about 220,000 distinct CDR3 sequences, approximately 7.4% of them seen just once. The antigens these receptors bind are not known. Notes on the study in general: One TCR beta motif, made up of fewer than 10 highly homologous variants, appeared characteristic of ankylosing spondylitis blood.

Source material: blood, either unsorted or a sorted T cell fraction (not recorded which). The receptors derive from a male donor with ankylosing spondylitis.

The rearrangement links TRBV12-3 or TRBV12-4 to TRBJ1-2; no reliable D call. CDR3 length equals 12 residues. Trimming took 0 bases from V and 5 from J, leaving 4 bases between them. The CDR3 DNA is TGTGCCAGCAGTTTAGCCAGATATGGCTACACCTTC. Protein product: CASSLARYGYTF.

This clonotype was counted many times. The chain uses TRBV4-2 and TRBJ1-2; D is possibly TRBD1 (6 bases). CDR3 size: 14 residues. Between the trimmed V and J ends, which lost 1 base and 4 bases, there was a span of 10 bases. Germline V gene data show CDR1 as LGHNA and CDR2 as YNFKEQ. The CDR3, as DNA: TGTGCCAGCAGCCAAGTTGGGGGCGGCTATGGCTACACCTTC. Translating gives CASSQVGGGYGYTF.

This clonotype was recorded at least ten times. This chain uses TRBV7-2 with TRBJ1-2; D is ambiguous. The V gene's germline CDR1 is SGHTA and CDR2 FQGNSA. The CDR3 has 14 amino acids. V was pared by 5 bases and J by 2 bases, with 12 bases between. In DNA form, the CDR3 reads TGTGCCAGCAGCCTCATCAGAGGGAACTATGGCTACACCTTC. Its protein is CASSLIRGNYGYTF.

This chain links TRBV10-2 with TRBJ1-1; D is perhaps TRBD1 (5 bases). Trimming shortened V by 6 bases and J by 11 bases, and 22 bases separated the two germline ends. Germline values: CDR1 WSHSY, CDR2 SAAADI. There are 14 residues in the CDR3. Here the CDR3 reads CASSPGGGVGVAFF. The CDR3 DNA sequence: TGCGCCAGCAGCCCCGGGGGGGGGGTCGGGGTGGCTTTCTTT.

The DNA for the CDR3 is TGTGCCAGCAGTTACCTATTCCTAGGGGGGGACCCACCAGCAGGCTCCTACAATGAGCAGTTCTTC. Translating it yields CASSYLFLGGDPPAGSYNEQFF. The chain employs TRBV6-2 or TRBV6-3 and TRBJ2-1; D is perhaps TRBD2 (7 bases). The germline V and J ends were trimmed by 2 bases and 0 bases, with 29 bases remaining between them. Germline-derived CDR1 and CDR2 are MNHEY and SVGEGT. There are 22 residues in the CDR3.

DNA for the CDR3: TGTGCCAGCAGCTTGGGCAGGGGGAGGTCGGGGGACATTCAGTACTTC. Its translation: CASSLGRGRSGDIQYF. This rearrangement joins TRBV7-2 to TRBJ2-4; D perhaps matches TRBD1 (7 bases). CDR3 length: 16 residues. The V end was cut by 3 bases, the J end by 8 bases, with 20 bases between. Germline lookup yields CDR1 SGHTA and CDR2 FQGNSA.

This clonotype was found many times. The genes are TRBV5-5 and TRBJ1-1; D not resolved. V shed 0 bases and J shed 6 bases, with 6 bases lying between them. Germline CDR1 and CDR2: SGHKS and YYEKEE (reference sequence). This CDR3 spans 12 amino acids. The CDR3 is CASSLVLAEAFF. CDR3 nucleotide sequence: TGTGCCAGCAGCTTGGTCTTGGCTGAAGCTTTCTTT.

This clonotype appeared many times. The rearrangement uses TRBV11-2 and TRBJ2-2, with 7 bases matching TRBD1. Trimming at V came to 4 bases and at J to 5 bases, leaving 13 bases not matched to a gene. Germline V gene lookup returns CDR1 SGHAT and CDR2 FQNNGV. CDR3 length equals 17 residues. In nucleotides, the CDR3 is TGTGCCAGCAGCTCGCCCCTAGACAGGGAAAGGACCGGGGAGCTGTTTTTT. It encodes CASSSPLDRERTGELFF. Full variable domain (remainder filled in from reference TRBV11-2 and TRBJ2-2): EAGVAQSPRYKIIEKRQSVAFWCNPISGHATLYWYQQILGQGPKLLIQFQNNGVVDDSQLPKDRFSAERLKGVDSTLKIQPAKLEDSAVYLCASSSPLDRERTGELFFGEGSRLTVL.

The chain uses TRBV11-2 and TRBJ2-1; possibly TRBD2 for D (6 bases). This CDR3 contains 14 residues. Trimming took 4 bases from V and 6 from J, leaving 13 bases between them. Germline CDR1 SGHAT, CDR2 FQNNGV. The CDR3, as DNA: TGTGCCAGCAGCTCCCTAGCGAGACTCAATGAGCAGTTCTTC. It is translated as CASSSLARLNEQFF. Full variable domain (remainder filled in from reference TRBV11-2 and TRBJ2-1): EAGVAQSPRYKIIEKRQSVAFWCNPISGHATLYWYQQILGQGPKLLIQFQNNGVVDDSQLPKDRFSAERLKGVDSTLKIQPAKLEDSAVYLCASSSLARLNEQFFGPGTRLTVL.

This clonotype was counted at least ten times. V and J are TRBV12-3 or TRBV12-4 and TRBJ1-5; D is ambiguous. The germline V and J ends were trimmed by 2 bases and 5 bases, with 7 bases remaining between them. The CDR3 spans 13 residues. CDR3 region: CASSLQGDQPQHF. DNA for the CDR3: TGTGCCAGCAGTTTACAAGGAGATCAGCCCCAGCATTTT.